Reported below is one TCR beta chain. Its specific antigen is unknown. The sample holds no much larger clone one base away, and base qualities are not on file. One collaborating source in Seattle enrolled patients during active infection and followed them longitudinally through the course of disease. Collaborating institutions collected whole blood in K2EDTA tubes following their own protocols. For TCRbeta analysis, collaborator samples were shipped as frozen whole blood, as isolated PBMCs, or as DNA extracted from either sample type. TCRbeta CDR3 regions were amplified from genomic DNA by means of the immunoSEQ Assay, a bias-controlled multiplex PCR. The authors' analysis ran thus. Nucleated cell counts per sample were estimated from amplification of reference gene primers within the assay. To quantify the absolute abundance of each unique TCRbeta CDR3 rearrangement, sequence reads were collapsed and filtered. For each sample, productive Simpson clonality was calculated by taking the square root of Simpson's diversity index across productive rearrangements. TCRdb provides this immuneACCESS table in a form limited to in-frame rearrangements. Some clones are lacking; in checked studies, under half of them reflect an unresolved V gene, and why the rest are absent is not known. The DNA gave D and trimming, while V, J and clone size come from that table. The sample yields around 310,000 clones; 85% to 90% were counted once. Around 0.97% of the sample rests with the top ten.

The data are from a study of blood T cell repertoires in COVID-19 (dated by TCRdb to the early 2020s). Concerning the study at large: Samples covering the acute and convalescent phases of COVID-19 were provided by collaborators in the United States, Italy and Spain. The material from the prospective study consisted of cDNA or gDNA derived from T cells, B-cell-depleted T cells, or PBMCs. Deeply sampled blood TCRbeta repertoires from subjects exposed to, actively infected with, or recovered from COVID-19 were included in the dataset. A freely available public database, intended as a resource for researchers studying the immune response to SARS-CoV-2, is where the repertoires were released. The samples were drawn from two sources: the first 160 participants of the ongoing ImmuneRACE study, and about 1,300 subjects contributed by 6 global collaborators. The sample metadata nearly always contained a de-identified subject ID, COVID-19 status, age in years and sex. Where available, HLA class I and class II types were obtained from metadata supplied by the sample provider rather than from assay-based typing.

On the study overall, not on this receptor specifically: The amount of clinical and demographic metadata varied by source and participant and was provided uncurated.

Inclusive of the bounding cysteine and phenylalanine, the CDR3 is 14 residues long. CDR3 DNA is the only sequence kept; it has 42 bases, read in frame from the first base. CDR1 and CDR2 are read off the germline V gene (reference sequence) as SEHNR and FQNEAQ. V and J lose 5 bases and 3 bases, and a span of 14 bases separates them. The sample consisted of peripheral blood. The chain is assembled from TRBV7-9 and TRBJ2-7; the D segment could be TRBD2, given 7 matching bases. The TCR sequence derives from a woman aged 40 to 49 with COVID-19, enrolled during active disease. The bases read TGTGCCAGCAGCCCAAGGGGGGGGCACTACGAGCAGTACTTC. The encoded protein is CASSPRGGHYEQYF. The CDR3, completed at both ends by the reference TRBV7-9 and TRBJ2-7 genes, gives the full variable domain DTGVSQNPRHKITKRGQNVTFRCDPISEHNRLYWYRQTLGQGPEFLTYFQNEAQLEKSRLLSDRFSAERPKGSFSTLEIQRTEQGDSAMYLCASSPRGGHYEQYFGPGTRLTVT.